Below are 5 T cell receptor beta chains sequenced from a single sample in a study of T cells in localized non-small cell lung cancer (dated by TCRdb to about 2020). Libraries were constructed by the immunoSEQ multiplex PCR assay. This is the immuneACCESS table as TCRdb keeps it, with only in-frame sequences that have V and J called. A part of the clones is gone; compared with another copy, unresolved V genes explain less than half, and the rest is unexplained. This sample has some 80,000 clones in its table, and almost 85% of those were observed once. The ten largest clones take up 2.8% of the sample. The sample was peripheral blood, taken before any cancer treatment. The receptors derive from a man between 40 and 75 years old with stage I lung adenocarcinoma.

A few counts support this clone. This chain joins TRBV7-8 and TRBJ2-7; D possibly corresponds to TRBD2 (6 bases). Germline CDR1 SGHVS, CDR2 FQNEAQ. The CDR3 sequence is 15 residues long. Trimming stripped 1 base from V and 1 base from J, with 11 bases between. The CDR3 loop is CASSLGGKGSYEQYF. DNA of the CDR3: TGTGCCAGCAGCTTAGGCGGGAAAGGATCCTACGAGCAGTACTTC. The full variable domain, completed using reference TRBV7-8 and TRBJ2-7, is GAGVSQSPRYKVAKRGQDVALRCDPISGHVSLFWYQQALGQGPEFLTYFQNEAQLDKSGLPSDRFFAERPEGSVSTLKIQRTQQEDSAVYLCASSLGGKGSYEQYFGPGTRLTVT.

The rearrangement links TRBV11-3 to TRBJ2-5; D unresolved. The CDR3 contains 13 residues. The germline gives CDR1 SGHNT, CDR2 YENEEA. The V and J ends lost 5 bases and 5 bases respectively, with 12 bases between them. The chain's CDR3 is CASSRRPPETQYF. The CDR3 nucleotides read TGTGCCAGCAGCCGCAGACCCCCGGAGACCCAGTACTTC. The full variable domain, completed using reference TRBV11-3 and TRBJ2-5, is EAGVVQSPRYKIIEKKQPVAFWCNPISGHNTLYWYLQNLGQGPELLIRYENEEAVDDSQLPKDRFSAERLKGVDSTLKIQPAELGDSAVYLCASSRRPPETQYFGPGTRLLVL.

This clone occurred a few times. The rearrangement joins TRBV5-6 to TRBJ2-3; D is possibly TRBD2 (5 bases). Germline loops: CDR1 SGHDT, CDR2 YYEEEE. Trimming removed 3 bases at V and 1 base at J, with 12 bases between. This CDR3 is built from 15 residues. CDR3 nucleotides: TGTGCCAGCAGCTGGGTCGGGGTGGGCACAGATACGCAGTATTTT. It translates to CASSWVGVGTDTQYF.

Only one count was recorded for this clone. The chain carries TRBV18 and TRBJ1-1; the D is unclear. Trimming took 6 bases from V and 1 from J, leaving 15 bases between them. This CDR3 comprises 15 residues. In germline, CDR1 is KGHSH, CDR2 LQKENI. The CDR3 sequence: CASSRAAGGNTEAFF. Written as DNA, the CDR3 is TGTGCCAGCTCCCGGGCAGCGGGAGGGAACACTGAAGCTTTCTTT.

The chain links TRBV6-6 to TRBJ1-1; D is unresolved. Trimming cost V 7 bases and J 5 bases, with 17 bases left between them. CDR1 MNHNY and CDR2 SVGAGI come from the germline V gene (reference sequence). This CDR3 contains 14 residues. Here the CDR3 reads CASKRAGGTTEAFF. For the CDR3, the DNA is TGTGCCAGCAAACGGGCGGGCGGTACTACTGAAGCTTTCTTT.